This T cell receptor (beta chain) appears in the sequencing data of a study of T cells in localized non-small cell lung cancer. The length of the CDR3 is 15 residues. V dropped 1 base and J dropped 9; count of bases not matched to a gene: 7. Germline V gives CDR1 SGHDT, CDR2 YYEEEE. A remark on this clone: Its specificity is not known.

Assay used: immunoSEQ multiplex PCR; TCRdb lists only in-frame clones, some missing. There are about 35,000 clones in the sample; around 93% occur only once, and 10% to 15% lies in the top ten. Study results and limitations: Sequencing, confined to only one tumor region, leaves heterogeneity possible.

The sample was peripheral blood mononuclear cells, taken before any cancer treatment. This sequence joins TRBV5-6 and TRBJ2-1, with 10 nucleotides matching TRBD2. This sequence originates from a female donor older than 55 with stage II lung adenocarcinoma. The CDR3 spells CASSLTSGIIGEQFF. CDR3 bases: TGTGCCAGCAGCTTGACTAGCGGGATAATAGGTGAGCAGTTCTTC.